Listed here are 14 T cell receptor beta chains from one sample, sequenced in a study of T cells after yellow fever vaccination. TCRdb ran MiXCR on the 5' RACE reads and lists one entry per CDR3 protein. Among around 310,000 distinct CDR3 sequences listed, more than 8.5% were seen once. Material: PBMCs, obtained on the day of the first yellow fever vaccination. These receptors were taken from a young man who received the YFV17D yellow fever vaccine.

In nucleotides, the CDR3 is TGCAGTGCTAGCCGGGGACAGGGGAGGGACTCACCCCTCCACTTT. This encodes CSASRGQGRDSPLHF. V and J are TRBV20-1 and TRBJ1-6; 10 bases agree with TRBD1. The CDR3 contains 15 residues. CDR1 and CDR2 (germline): DFQATT, SNEGSKA (reference sequence). With V trimmed by 3 bases and J by 10 bases, 9 bases remained unmatched.

This clonotype was seen only once. Since a much larger clone is just one base distant, this may be a read error. V and J are TRBV12-3 or TRBV12-4 and TRBJ1-1; TRBD1 aligns across 7 bases. The CDR3 sequence is 15 residues long. The CDR3 spells CASRPSTGMNAEAFF. The CDR3 DNA reads TGTGCCAGCAGACCATCGACAGGGATGAACGCTGAAGCTTTCTTT.

This clonotype came up a few times. The CDR3 DNA follows: TGTGCCAGCAGCCAAGCTCCTAGCGGGAGACCGAACACCGGGGAGCTGTTTTTT. Its protein product is CASSQAPSGRPNTGELFF. The chain couples TRBV4-2 to TRBJ2-2; 10 bases map to TRBD2. CDR1 is LGHNA, CDR2 YNFKEQ, per germline. Trimming took 1 base from V and 0 from J; bases not matched to a gene: 5. CDR3 length: 18 residues.

This chain links TRBV20-1 with TRBJ2-3, with 10 bases lining up with TRBD2. The germline gives CDR1 DFQATT, CDR2 SNEGSKA (reference sequence). This CDR3 comprises 15 residues. V shed 5 bases, J shed 1 base, and the junction held 6 bases outside the gene matches. In nucleotides, the CDR3 is TGCAGTGCTTCCCAGCGGGGGGGCGGCACAGATACGCAGTATTTT. Protein product: CSASQRGGGTDTQYF.

A single count supports this clonotype. V gene TRBV7-3 combines with J gene TRBJ2-5, with 7 bases aligning to TRBD2. J lost 2 bases, V lost 5 bases, and 11 bases had no gene match. Germline values: CDR1 SGHTA, CDR2 FQGTGA. The CDR3 is 16 residues long. In DNA form, the CDR3 reads TGTGCCAGCAGCCCACGGCCCAGCGGGGATCAAGAGACCCAGTACTTC. Its protein product is CASSPRPSGDQETQYF.

The chain links TRBV20-1 to TRBJ2-3, with 7 bases fitting TRBD2. CDR1 and CDR2 (germline): DFQATT, SNEGSKA (reference sequence). The CDR3 is 17 amino acids. With V trimmed by 1 base and J by 4 bases, 14 bases remained unmatched. The CDR3 protein is CSARGLGGNTSADTQYF. The CDR3 nucleotides read TGCAGTGCTAGAGGCCTGGGGGGGAACACAAGCGCAGATACGCAGTATTTT.

This clonotype was recorded many times. The gene calls are TRBV12-3 or TRBV12-4 and TRBJ1-6; D is unresolved. V was shortened by 5 bases and J by 6 bases, with 5 bases between the two germline ends. The CDR3 extends over 12 amino acids. CDR3 DNA sequence: TGTGCCAGCAGTCTGACTAATTCACCCCTCCACTTT. Its translation: CASSLTNSPLHF.

The chain employs TRBV12-3 or TRBV12-4 and TRBJ1-2; no clear D gene. This CDR3 has 15 amino acids. V lost 0 bases to trimming and J lost 7 bases, with 15 bases between them. CDR3: CASSLARRRLAGYTF. As DNA, the CDR3 is TGTGCCAGCAGTTTAGCGCGAAGGAGGTTGGCTGGCTACACCTTC.

This clonotype has at least ten counts. The CDR3 sequence is CSARWTGDYEQYF. The CDR3 bases are TGCAGTGCTAGGTGGACAGGGGATTACGAGCAGTACTTC. The chain couples TRBV20-1 to TRBJ2-7; 9 bases agree with TRBD1. Losses at the gene ends were 3 bases for V and 4 bases for J; bases not matched to a gene: 4. This CDR3 spans 13 amino acids. Germline CDR1 is DFQATT and CDR2 is SNEGSKA (reference sequence).

In its sample, this clonotype was seen a few times. This rearrangement joins TRBV12-3 or TRBV12-4 to TRBJ1-1; no definite D call. The CDR3 runs to 13 residues. The V end was cut by 5 bases, the J end by 0 bases, with 7 bases between. The CDR3 loop is CASSAQLNTEAFF. DNA for the CDR3: TGTGCCAGCAGTGCACAGTTGAACACTGAAGCTTTCTTT.

The V call is TRBV4-3, the J call TRBJ2-2, with 8 bases identical to TRBD1. Looked up from germline, CDR1 is LGHNA and CDR2 is YSLEER. The junction had 12 bases not matched to a gene; V was cut back by 8 bases and J by 4 bases. There are 16 residues in the CDR3. The CDR3 DNA is TGCGCCAGCGGGGACAGGAAGAAGCCGACCACCGGGGAGCTGTTTTTT. Residues: CASGDRKKPTTGELFF.

This clonotype was seen only a few times. The J gene is TRBJ2-1, the V gene TRBV18; 8 nucleotides align to TRBD1. This CDR3 spans 16 amino acids. With V trimmed by 0 bases and J by 3 bases, 4 bases remained unmatched. CDR1 and CDR2 (germline): KGHSH, LQKENI. In nucleotides, the CDR3 is TGTGCCAGCTCACCACCGGGGACAGGAGACTACAATGAGCAGTTCTTC. Its protein is CASSPPGTGDYNEQFF.

This clonotype turned up a few times. The CDR3 is CASSRQTGSLYGYTF. The CDR3 DNA follows: TGTGCCAGCAGTCGCCAGACAGGTTCCCTCTATGGCTACACCTTC. This chain joins TRBV6-2 or TRBV6-3 and TRBJ1-2; maybe TRBD1 (6 bases). This CDR3 has 15 amino acids. Germline CDR1 is MNHEY and CDR2 is SVGEGT. V was shortened by 5 bases and J by 4 bases, with 17 bases between the two germline ends.

This rearrangement joins TRBV9 to TRBJ2-3; 11 nucleotides match TRBD2. Germline CDR1 and CDR2: SGDLS and YYNGEE. After removal of 3 bases from V and 3 bases from J, the junction contained 9 bases not matched to a gene. The CDR3 length is 17 residues. Written as DNA, the CDR3 is TGTGCCAGCAGCGCAATTAGCGGGGGGGCCGGTACAGATACGCAGTATTTT. Amino acids: CASSAISGGAGTDTQYF.